What follows are 6 T cell receptor beta chains derived from one specimen sequenced in a study of cytomegalovirus exposure and HLA in healthy donors. The PCR made use of 60 Vbeta and 13 Jbeta primers. Repertoires were generated with immunoSEQ multiplex PCR, while TCRdb's copy carries only in-frame clones and drops some. Of 150,000 or so clones in the sample, around 79% were seen once. The sample consisted of PBMCs. These receptors all come from a man in his forties in good health and CMV-seropositive.

V and J are TRBV5-1 and TRBJ2-7; D possibly corresponds to TRBD1 (6 bases). V dropped 0 bases and J dropped 4 bases, with 14 bases sitting between them. Germline V lookup: CDR1 SGHRS, CDR2 YFSETQ. This CDR3 comprises 15 residues. Written as DNA, the CDR3 is TGCGCCAGCAGCTTGGAGGCAGGGGATCGGTACGAGCAGTACTTC. As protein: CASSLEAGDRYEQYF.

The chain links TRBV6-1 to TRBJ2-7; D possibly corresponds to TRBD1 (5 bases). Trimming removed 6 bases from V and 2 bases from J, with 8 bases in between. The CDR3 consists of 12 residues. Germline-derived CDR1 and CDR2 are MNHNS and SASEGT. The CDR3 loop reads CASRDSTYEQYF. The CDR3 region has the DNA TGTGCCAGCAGAGACAGTACCTACGAGCAGTACTTC.

The rearrangement links TRBV19 to TRBJ2-2, with D possibly matching TRBD1 (5 bases). The CDR3 contains 12 residues. Germline assignment: CDR1 LNHDA and CDR2 SQIVND (reference sequence). The V end lost 7 bases, the J end lost 7 bases, and 10 bases lay between the germline ends. CDR3 DNA: TGTGCCAGTACAGGGATGGGCGGGGAGCTGTTTTTT. This gives the protein CASTGMGGELFF.

The count of this clone is one. The chain carries TRBV4-1 and TRBJ2-7; 10 bases align to TRBD2. This CDR3 has 15 amino acids. V lost 1 base, J lost 3 bases, and 3 bases stayed unmatched. The germline V gene has CDR1 MGHRA and CDR2 YSYEKL. CDR3 in amino acids: CASSQGLAGVYEQYF. For the CDR3, the DNA is TGCGCCAGCAGCCAAGGACTAGCGGGCGTCTACGAGCAGTACTTC.

The genes are TRBV10-3 and TRBJ2-5; 12 bases are shared with TRBD1. The end of the DNA fits TRBJ2-7 better, so the J call may be wrong. This CDR3 spans 16 amino acids. Germline CDR1 reads ENHRY; CDR2 reads SYGVKD. The CDR3 sequence: CAISDSAGTGGREQYF. CDR3 in DNA: TGTGCCATCAGTGATTCCGCCGGGACAGGGGGCCGCGAGCAGTACTTC.

This clone was found once. The rearrangement links TRBV18 to TRBJ2-7; TRBD1 aligns across 10 bases. Trimming took 5 bases from V and 5 from J; bases not matched to a gene: 9. The CDR3 has 15 amino acids. Germline assignment: CDR1 KGHSH and CDR2 LQKENI. The CDR3 sequence is CASSWTGQGVDEQYF. In nucleotides, the CDR3 is TGTGCCAGCTCATGGACTGGACAGGGGGTCGACGAGCAGTACTTC.